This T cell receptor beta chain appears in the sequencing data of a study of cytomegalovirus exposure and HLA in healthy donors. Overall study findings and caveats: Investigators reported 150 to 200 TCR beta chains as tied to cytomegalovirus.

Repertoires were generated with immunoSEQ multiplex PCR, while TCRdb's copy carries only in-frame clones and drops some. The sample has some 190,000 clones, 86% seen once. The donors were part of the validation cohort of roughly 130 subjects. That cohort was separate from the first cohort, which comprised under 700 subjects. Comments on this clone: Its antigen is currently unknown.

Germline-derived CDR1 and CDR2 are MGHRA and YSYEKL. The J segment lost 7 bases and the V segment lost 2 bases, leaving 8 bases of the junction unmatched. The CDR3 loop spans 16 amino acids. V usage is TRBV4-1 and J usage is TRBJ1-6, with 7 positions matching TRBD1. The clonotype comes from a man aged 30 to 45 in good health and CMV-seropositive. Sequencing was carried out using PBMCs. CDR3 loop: CASSQTPGQRNSPLHF. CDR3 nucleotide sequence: TGCGCCAGCAGCCAAACTCCGGGACAGCGAAATTCACCCCTCCACTTT.